The clone carrying this T cell receptor (beta chain) was recorded once. The antigen is unknown. This specimen belongs to a study of Ad26.COV2.S vaccination and SARS-CoV-2 variants. Whole-study findings and limits: The breadth of spike-specific CD8+ and CD4+ T cell responses after vaccination was reportedly substantial.

Trimming took 2 bases from V and 5 from J, leaving 10 bases between them. CDR1 and CDR2 (germline): SGHRS, YFSETQ. The CDR3 spans 13 residues. Repertoires were generated with immunoSEQ multiplex PCR, while TCRdb's copy carries only in-frame clones and drops some. The table lists more than 300,000 clones, approximately 90% of them singletons. Described treatment: around 19 received Ad26.COV2.S at low or high dose, single or two shots; about 5 received placebo; per-sample allocation not given. Sampling happened 63 days after the first vaccine or placebo injection. This clonotype was obtained from a person aged 18-65 years who received the Ad26.COV2.S COVID-19 vaccine or a placebo. The V gene is TRBV5-1, the J gene TRBJ2-5, with a possible D match to TRBD1 (6 bases). This sample comprised peripheral blood, obtained in a trial of Ad26.COV2.S vaccine versus placebo. The CDR3 sequence: CASSFRTAETQYF. The CDR3 nucleotides read TGCGCCAGCAGCTTTAGGACAGCTGAGACCCAGTACTTC.